This paragraph covers one T cell receptor beta chain sequence. Profiles of TCR beta VDJ and CDR3 were generated from a genomic DNA template. Each CDR3 protein gets one entry after TCRdb re-called the reads with MiXCR. The sample lists 150,000 to 200,000 distinct CDR3 sequences; roughly half were seen once. By flow cytometry, patients selected for sequencing had shown an expansion of CD8+CD57+ cells. Severe acquired aplastic anemia was diagnosed in all patients. Untreated patients provided the blood samples, with no therapy given before sampling. The entry originates in a study of CD8+CD57+ T cells in acquired aplastic anemia. Study context: Each DNA sample taken from sorted CD4+ and CD8+ cells came to 3.2 ug on average.

This TCR was recovered from a human donor with aplastic anemia. The sample comprised sorted CD4+, CD8+, or CD8+CD57+ T cells (not recorded which) from PBMCs.

The CDR3 region has the DNA TGTGCCAGTACAGAAGAACCTTACAATGAGCAGTTCTTC. This translates into CASTEEPYNEQFF. The J gene is TRBJ2-1, the V gene TRBV19; D unclear. The CDR3 length is 13 residues. V lost 7 bases and J 4 bases, leaving 11 bases between the germline ends. CDR1 and CDR2 from the germline V gene are LNHDA and SQIVND (reference sequence). The whole variable domain, remainder taken from reference TRBV19 and TRBJ2-1, is DGGITQSPKYLFRKEGQNVTLSCEQNLNHDAMYWYRQDPGQGLRLIYYSQIVNDFQKGDIAEGYSVSREKKESFPLTVTSAQKNPTAFYLCASTEEPYNEQFFGPGTRLTVL.